Listed below are T cell receptor beta chains from one sample, sequenced in a study of blood T cell repertoires in COVID-19. The data were produced by immunoSEQ multiplex PCR, yet TCRdb's version contains in-frame clones alone and is incomplete. The sample shows 80,000 to 85,000 clones, more than 80% of them seen only once. The material sequenced was peripheral blood. The receptors derive from a human donor in a cohort sampled during active COVID-19. Both conserved end residues are part of each CDR3.

v_call	cdr3_aa
TRBV18	CASSQTLTSRGGNEQFF
TRBV5-1	CASSSRGGYEQYF
TRBV5-1	CASSFAGRQNTGELFF
TRBV20-1	CSARIGEAFF
TRBV6-1	CASSERQNLAQYF
TRBV6-5	CASWQGSSEAFF
TRBV2	CARAGGNYGYTF
TRBV6-6	CASSYSGALSEQYF
TRBV5-1	CASSLAPTGVRTEAFF
TRBV11-2	CASSLMTRPNTGELFF
TRBV21-1	CASSKPRSGSGNTIYF
TRBV28	CASSLVRMGPPLHF
TRBV7-2	CASSPRQGYEQYF
TRBV12-3/TRBV12-4	CASSFTNYGYTF
TRBV3-1/TRBV3-2	CASAPFPGGAGELFF
TRBV10-3	CAINSGGAGETQYF
TRBV5-1	CASSQTGGKTEAFF
TRBV5-1	CASSFGRWGLNTDTQYF
TRBV28	CASRTTGAGDTEAFF
TRBV5-1	CASSSKDREETQYF
TRBV5-1	CASSLLGASTDTQYF
TRBV7-2	CASSLAEGSGGYTF
TRBV5-1	CASSLGQGLSYGYTF